This TCR beta chain was identified during a study of PD-L1 blockade in urothelial cancer (dated by TCRdb to between 2016 and 2019). Study-level background: All patients started therapy around 2014 and received atezolizumab 1,200 mg intravenously every 3 weeks. Blood samples gave a median of approximately 150,000 T cells and tens of thousands of unique TCRs, with a median clonality of roughly 0.081. Pretreatment tumor samples, along with matched peripheral blood serially collected before and after atezolizumab treatment, were subjected to TCR sequencing. About 10 patients reached durable clinical benefit, while some 20 patients did not. Patients had an ECOG performance status of 0 or 1 and had received between 0 and 3 prior chemotherapy regimens. Whole exome sequencing and RNA sequencing of pretreatment tumors were performed alongside TCR sequencing in the same patients. Blood samples were analyzed at two time points: 3 weeks after treatment start (second dose) and 6 weeks after treatment start. The study, an exploratory multi-omic analysis, examined somatic, immune and clinical correlates of response to PD-L1 blockade with atezolizumab in urothelial cancer. Durable clinical benefit was defined as a progression-free survival longer than 6 months, and TCR features were additionally tested against progression-free survival and overall survival. About nine tenths of the roughly 29 patients were identified as males with urothelial cancer of bladder origin, and a prior smoking history was reported by 18 of 29 patients. Some 30 patients had pretreatment blood TCR-seq, around 25 had at least one posttreatment blood collection, and around 25 had tumor TCR-seq. Findings and caveats that apply to the study as a whole: A pretreatment peripheral blood TCR clonality below the median was linked to improved progression-free and overall survival. Because the sample size was small (n of about 30) and many of the analyses were exploratory, the results are meant to be hypothesis-generating. At 3 weeks after the start of treatment, tumor-associated TCR clones in peripheral blood had expanded more in patients with durable benefit (n of about 21, p = 0.022).

With regard to this clone: Its antigen is currently not known. There are no base qualities to consult, and no much larger clone falls within one base.

Its CDR3 holds 15 amino acids, cysteine through phenylalanine. Only the CDR3 DNA stays, 45 bases, in frame from base 1. The junction shows trimming of 4 bases on V and 4 bases on J, and the gene matches do not reach 10 bases of it. CDR1 and CDR2, looked up from the germline V gene, are SGHRS and YFSETQ. Each PCR received spiked-in synthetic TCR analog templates so that absolute template abundance could be estimated from read counts. The immunoSEQ assay was used to amplify TCRbeta CDR3 regions from genomic DNA with bias-controlled V and J gene primers. Sequencing of rearranged TCRbeta segments was performed at approximately 20X coverage. Concerning the study's data processing: Clustering was used to correct sequencing errors, and CDR3s were annotated against IMGT so that V, D and J genes could be assigned. Only productive TCRbeta rearrangements were used in downstream analyses, excluding out-of-frame or stop-codon sequences. Clonality was calculated as one minus the Shannon entropy normalized by the log of the number of unique productive sequences. Clones differing between time points or between blood and tumor were identified by Fisher's exact test with Benjamini-Hochberg correction at adjusted p below 0.01. This immuneACCESS table, as held by TCRdb, lists in-frame sequences with V and J called but not all clones. Of the missing ones, under half trace to an unresolved V gene in checked studies; the others have no known cause. V, J and clone size derive from that table, while D and trimming were established from the DNA sequence. The sample yields roughly 51,000 clones; about 85% were counted once. The ten largest clones take up under 2.5% of the sample.

The time point label on this specimen signifies: peripheral blood 6 weeks after treatment start. The cohort included some 30 patients with locally advanced or metastatic urothelial carcinoma who were treated at Memorial Sloan Kettering on a trial protocol. Peripheral blood mononuclear cells were collected pretreatment and during treatment, with between 1 and 8 total time points per patient. The Qiagen DNeasy Blood extraction kit was used to purify genomic DNA from total PBMCs and tumor samples. PBMCs were collected pretreatment and during treatment, and were isolated and stored as previously described.

This clonotype was sampled from a man aged 45 to 65 with urothelial cancer. The sequences come from PBMCs, collected around atezolizumab (anti-PD-L1) treatment. The receptor chain draws on TRBV5-1 and TRBJ1-2; 7 of the junction bases match TRBD1. The sequence in DNA is TGCGCCAGCAGCCCGGAGACAGGGCTTCCCTATGGCTACACCTTC. This encodes CASSPETGLPYGYTF.